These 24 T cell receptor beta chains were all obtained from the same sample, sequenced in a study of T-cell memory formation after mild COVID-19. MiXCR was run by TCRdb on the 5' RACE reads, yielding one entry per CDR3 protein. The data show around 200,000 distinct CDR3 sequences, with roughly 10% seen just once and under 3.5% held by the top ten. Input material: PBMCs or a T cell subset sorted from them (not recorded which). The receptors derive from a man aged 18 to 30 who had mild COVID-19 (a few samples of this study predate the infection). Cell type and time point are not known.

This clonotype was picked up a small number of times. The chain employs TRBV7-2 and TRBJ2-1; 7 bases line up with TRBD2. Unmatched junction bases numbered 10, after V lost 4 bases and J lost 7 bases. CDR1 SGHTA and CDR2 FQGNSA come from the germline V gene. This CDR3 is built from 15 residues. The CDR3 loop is CASSSPPLAANEQFF. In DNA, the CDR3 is TGTGCCAGCAGCTCGCCACCGCTAGCGGCTAATGAGCAGTTCTTC.

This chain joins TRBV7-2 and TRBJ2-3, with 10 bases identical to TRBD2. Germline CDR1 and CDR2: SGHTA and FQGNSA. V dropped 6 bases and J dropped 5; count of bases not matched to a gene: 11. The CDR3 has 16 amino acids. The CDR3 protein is CASRPTLAGARDTQYF. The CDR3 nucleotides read TGTGCCAGCAGACCGACTCTAGCGGGGGCCCGAGATACGCAGTATTTT.

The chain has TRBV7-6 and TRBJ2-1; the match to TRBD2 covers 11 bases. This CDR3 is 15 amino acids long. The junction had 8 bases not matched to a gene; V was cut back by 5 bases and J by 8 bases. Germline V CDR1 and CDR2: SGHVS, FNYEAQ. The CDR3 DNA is TGTGCCAGCAGCGCTCCGGGACTAGCGGCGGATGAGCAGTTCTTC. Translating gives CASSAPGLAADEQFF.

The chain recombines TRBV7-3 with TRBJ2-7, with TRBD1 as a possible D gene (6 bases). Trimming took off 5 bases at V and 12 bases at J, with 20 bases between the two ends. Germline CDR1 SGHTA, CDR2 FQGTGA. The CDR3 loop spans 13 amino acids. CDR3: CASSRDTITRPYF. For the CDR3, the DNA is TGTGCCAGCAGCCGGGACACTATAACTCGGCCGTACTTC. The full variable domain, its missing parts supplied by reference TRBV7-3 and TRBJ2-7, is GAGVSQTPSNKVTEKGKYVELRCDPISGHTALYWYRQSLGQGPEFLIYFQGTGAADDSGLPNDRFFAVRPEGSVSTLKIQRTERGDSAVYLCASSRDTITRPYFGPGTRLTVT.

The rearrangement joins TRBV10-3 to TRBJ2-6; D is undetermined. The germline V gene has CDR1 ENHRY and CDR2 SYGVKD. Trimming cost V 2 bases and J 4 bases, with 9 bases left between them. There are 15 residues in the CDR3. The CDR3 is CAISEGSNGANVLTF. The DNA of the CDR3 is TGTGCCATCAGTGAGGGGTCAAACGGGGCCAACGTCCTGACTTTC.

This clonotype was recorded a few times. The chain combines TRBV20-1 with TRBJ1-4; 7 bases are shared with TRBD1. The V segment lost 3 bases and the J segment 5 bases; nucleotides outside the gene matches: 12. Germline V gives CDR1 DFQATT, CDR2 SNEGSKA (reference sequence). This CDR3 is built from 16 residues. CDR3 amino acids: CSAREKYRGLNEKLFF. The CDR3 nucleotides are TGCAGTGCTAGGGAGAAGTACAGGGGACTAAATGAAAAACTGTTTTTT.

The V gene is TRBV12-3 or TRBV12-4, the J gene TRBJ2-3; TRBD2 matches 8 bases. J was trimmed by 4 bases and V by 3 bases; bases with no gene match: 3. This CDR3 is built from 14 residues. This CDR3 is CASSFGGGADTQYF. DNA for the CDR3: TGTGCCAGCAGTTTCGGGGGGGGGGCAGATACGCAGTATTTT.

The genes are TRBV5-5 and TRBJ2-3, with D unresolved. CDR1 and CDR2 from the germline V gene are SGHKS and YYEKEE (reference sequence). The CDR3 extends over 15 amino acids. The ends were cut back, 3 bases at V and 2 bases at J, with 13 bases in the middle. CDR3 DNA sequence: TGTGCCAGCAGCTCCCGCGGCAGGTTCACAGATACGCAGTATTTT. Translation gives CASSSRGRFTDTQYF. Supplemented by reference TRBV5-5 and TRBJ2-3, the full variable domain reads DAGVTQSPTHLIKTRGQQVTLRCSPISGHKSVSWYQQVLGQGPQFIFQYYEKEERGRGNFPDRFSARQFPNYSSELNVNALLLGDSALYLCASSSRGRFTDTQYFGPGTRLTVL.

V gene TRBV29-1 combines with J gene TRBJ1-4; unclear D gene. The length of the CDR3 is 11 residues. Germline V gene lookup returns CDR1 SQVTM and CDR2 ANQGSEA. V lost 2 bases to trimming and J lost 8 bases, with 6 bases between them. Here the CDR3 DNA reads TGCAGCGTTGAAAAGGGAGAAAAACTGTTTTTT. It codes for CSVEKGEKLFF.

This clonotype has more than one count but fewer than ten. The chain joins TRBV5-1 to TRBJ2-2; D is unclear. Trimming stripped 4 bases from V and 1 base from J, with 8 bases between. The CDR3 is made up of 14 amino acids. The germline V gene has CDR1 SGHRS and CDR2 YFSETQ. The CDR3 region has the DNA TGCGCCAGCAGCCCCTCACTGAACACCGGGGAGCTGTTTTTT. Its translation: CASSPSLNTGELFF.

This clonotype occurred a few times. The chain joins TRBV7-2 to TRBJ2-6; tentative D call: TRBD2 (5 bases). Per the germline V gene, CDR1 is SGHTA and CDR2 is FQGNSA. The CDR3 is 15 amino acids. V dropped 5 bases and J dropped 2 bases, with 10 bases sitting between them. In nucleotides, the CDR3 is TGTGCCAGCAGCGGAGGACGGACTGGGGCCAACGTCCTGACTTTC. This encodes CASSGGRTGANVLTF.

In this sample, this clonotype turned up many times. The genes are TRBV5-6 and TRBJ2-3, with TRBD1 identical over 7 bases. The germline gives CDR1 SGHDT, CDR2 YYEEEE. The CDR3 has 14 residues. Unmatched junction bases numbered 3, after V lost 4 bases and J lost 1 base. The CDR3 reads CASSPTGGTDTQYF. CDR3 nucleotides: TGTGCCAGCAGCCCCACAGGGGGCACAGATACGCAGTATTTT.

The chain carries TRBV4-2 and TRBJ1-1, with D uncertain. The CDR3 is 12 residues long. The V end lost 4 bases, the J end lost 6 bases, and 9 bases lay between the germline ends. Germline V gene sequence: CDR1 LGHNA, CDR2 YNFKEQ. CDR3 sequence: CASSPHGAEAFF. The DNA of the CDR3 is TGTGCCAGCAGCCCCCATGGCGCTGAAGCTTTCTTT.

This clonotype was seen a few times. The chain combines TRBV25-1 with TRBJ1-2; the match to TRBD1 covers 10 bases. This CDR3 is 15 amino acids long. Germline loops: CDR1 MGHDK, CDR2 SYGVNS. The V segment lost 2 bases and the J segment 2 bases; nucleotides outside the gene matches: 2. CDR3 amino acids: CASSEVGQGNYGYTF. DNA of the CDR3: TGTGCCAGCAGTGAAGTGGGACAGGGGAACTATGGCTACACCTTC.

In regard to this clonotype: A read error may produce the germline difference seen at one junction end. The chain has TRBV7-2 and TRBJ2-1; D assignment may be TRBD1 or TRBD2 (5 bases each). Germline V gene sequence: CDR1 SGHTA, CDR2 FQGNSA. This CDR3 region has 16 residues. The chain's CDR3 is CAISLNLGTSYNEQFF. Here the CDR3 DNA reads TGTGCCATCAGCTTAAACTTAGGGACGTCCTACAATGAGCAGTTCTTC. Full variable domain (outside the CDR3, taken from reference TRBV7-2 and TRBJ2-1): GAGVSQSPSNKVTEKGKDVELRCDPISGHTALYWYRQSLGQGLEFLIYFQGNSAPDKSGLPSDRFSAERTGGSVSTLTIQRTQQEDSAVYLCAISLNLGTSYNEQFFGPGTRLTVL.

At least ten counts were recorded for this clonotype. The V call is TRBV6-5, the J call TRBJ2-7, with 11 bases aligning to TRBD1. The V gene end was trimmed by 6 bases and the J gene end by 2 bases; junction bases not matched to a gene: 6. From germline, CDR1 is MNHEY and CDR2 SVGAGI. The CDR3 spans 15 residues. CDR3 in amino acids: CASRRWGQGAYEQYF. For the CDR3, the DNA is TGTGCCAGCAGAAGATGGGGACAGGGGGCCTACGAGCAGTACTTC.

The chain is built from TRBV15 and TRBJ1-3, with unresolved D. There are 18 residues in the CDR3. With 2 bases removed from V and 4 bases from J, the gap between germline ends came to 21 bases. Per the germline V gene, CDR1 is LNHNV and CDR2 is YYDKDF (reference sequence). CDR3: CATSRLVSPLKDGNTIYF. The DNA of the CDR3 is TGTGCCACCAGCAGACTGGTCAGCCCCTTGAAAGACGGAAACACCATATATTTT.

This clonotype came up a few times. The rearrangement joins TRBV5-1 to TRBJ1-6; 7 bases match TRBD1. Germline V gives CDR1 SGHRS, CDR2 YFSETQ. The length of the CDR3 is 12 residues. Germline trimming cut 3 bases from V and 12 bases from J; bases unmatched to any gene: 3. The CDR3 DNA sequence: TGCGCCAGCAGCTGGGACAGAGAACCCCTCCACTTT. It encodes CASSWDREPLHF.

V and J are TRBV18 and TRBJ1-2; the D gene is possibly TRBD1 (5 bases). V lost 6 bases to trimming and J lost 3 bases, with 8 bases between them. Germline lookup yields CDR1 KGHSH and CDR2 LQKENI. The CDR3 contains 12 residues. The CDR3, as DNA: TGTGCCAGCTCCGGGGCCTACTATGGCTACACCTTC. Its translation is CASSGAYYGYTF.

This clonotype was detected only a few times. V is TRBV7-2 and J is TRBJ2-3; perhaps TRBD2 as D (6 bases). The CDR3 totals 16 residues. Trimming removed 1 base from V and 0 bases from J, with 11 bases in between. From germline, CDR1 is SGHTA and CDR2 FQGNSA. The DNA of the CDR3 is TGTGCCAGCAGCTTAGTGTCAGGGACTAGCACAGATACGCAGTATTTT. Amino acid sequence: CASSLVSGTSTDTQYF.

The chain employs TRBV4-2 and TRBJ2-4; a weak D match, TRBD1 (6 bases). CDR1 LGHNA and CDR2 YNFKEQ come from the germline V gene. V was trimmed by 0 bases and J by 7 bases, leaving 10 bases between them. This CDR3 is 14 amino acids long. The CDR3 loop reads CASSQDRGSNIQYF. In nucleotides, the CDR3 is TGTGCCAGCAGCCAAGACAGGGGTAGCAACATTCAGTACTTC.

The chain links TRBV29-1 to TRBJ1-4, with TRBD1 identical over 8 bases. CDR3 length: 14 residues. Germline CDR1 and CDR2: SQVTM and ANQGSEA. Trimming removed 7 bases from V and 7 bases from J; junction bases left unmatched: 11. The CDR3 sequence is CSARQGSVAEKLFF. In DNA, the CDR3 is TGCAGCGCCCGACAGGGGAGCGTGGCTGAAAAACTGTTTTTT.

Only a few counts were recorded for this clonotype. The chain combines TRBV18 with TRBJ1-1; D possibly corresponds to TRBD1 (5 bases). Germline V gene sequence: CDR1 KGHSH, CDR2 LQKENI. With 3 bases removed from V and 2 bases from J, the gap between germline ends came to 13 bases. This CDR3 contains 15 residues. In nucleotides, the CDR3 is TGTGCCAGCTCACCCGGGGCAGGCCCAAACACTGAAGCTTTCTTT. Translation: CASSPGAGPNTEAFF.

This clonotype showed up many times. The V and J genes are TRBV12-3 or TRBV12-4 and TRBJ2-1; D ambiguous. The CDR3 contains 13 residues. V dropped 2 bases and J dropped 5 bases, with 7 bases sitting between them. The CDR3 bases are TGTGCCAGCAGTTTACTAGTTAACAATGAGCAGTTCTTC. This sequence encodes CASSLLVNNEQFF.